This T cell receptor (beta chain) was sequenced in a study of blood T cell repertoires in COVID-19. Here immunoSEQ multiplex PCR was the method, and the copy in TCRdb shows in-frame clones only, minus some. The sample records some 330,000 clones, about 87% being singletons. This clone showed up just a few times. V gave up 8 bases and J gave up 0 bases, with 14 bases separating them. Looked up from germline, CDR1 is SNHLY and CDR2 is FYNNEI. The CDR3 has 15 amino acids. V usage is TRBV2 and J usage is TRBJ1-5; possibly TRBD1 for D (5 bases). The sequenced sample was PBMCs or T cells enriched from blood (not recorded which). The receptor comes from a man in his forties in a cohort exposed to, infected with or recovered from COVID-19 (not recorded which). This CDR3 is CASRTGTISNQPQHF. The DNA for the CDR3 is TGTGCCAGCCGGACCGGGACTATTAGCAATCAGCCCCAGCATTTT.